This T cell receptor beta chain was sequenced during a study of OX40 agonist ivuxolimab in advanced cancers. Study information: Patients were treated with intravenous ivuxolimab, dosed at 0.01 to 10 mg/kg and infused every 2 weeks. The study, taken as a whole, reports: Patients with a partial response at 0.1-3.0 mg/kg had among the lowest clonal expansion. Circulating CD4+ and CD8+ T cells showed clonal expansion by week 6 at 0.1 to 3.0 mg/kg.

Using immunoSEQ multiplex PCR, the repertoire was profiled, and TCRdb retains in-frame clones only, with some absent. The table has 6,000 to 7,000 clones, roughly 74% seen once. CDR1 is SGDLS and CDR2 is YYNGEE in the germline V gene. The CDR3 is 13 amino acids. Trimming removed 4 bases from V and 3 bases from J, with 11 bases in between. Concerning this clone itself: Its antigen remains unidentified.

Autoimmune disease history or systemic immunosuppression led to patient exclusion. The sequenced sample was CD4+ or CD8+ T cells sorted from blood, obtained in a trial of the OX40 agonist ivuxolimab. The genes are TRBV9 and TRBJ2-7; possibly TRBD1 for D (6 bases). This TCR came from an adult with an advanced solid tumor such as melanoma, head and neck, liver or kidney cancer. CDR3 DNA: TGTGCCAGCAGCCCGGACAGCCACTACGAGCAGTACTTC. Translating it yields CASSPDSHYEQYF.